The TCR beta chain under discussion was sequenced for a study of blood T cell repertoires in COVID-19. Study-wide context: The cDNA or gDNA used as material had been derived from T cells, B-cell-depleted T cells, or PBMCs.

In the authors' workflow: Cell counts per sample came from amplifying reference gene primers. The table came from immunoSEQ multiplex PCR; TCRdb's copy has only in-frame clones and leaves some out. The DNA was the basis for D and trimming; V, J and clone size are from that table. The table has under 85,000 clones, roughly 84% seen once. Germline V gives CDR1 SGHRS, CDR2 YFSETQ. The CDR3 has 14 amino acids. The V end was cut by 1 base, the J end by 5 bases, with 10 bases between. This sequence joins TRBV5-1 and TRBJ2-1, with D maybe TRBD1 (5 bases). The source material was peripheral blood. This TCR derives from a man between 50 and 59 years old with acute or convalescent COVID-19. The CDR3: CASSLWQGDNEQFF. CDR3 coding DNA: TGCGCCAGCAGCTTGTGGCAGGGCGACAATGAGCAGTTCTTC.